Listed here are 20 T cell receptor beta chains from one sample, sequenced in a study of vaccination and CD4 T cells after COVID-19. TCRdb reprocessed the PCR reads with MiXCR, giving one entry per CDR3 protein. The sample includes some 20,000 distinct CDR3 sequences, roughly 50% seen only once; the top ten take less than 1.5%. Material: CD4+ T cells from blood, obtained before SARS-CoV-2 vaccination. Receptors originate from a human donor who had recovered from COVID-19.

The chain's CDR3 is CSARLSSGRAENEQFF. CDR3 bases: TGCAGTGCTCGACTTTCTAGCGGGAGGGCCGAGAATGAGCAGTTCTTC. The rearrangement joins TRBV20-1 to TRBJ2-1, with 12 bases that match TRBD2. J lost 7 bases, V lost 5 bases, and 12 bases had no gene match. The length of the CDR3 is 16 residues. CDR1 DFQATT and CDR2 SNEGSKA come from the germline V gene (reference sequence).

In its sample, this clonotype was seen a few times. The chain is built from TRBV20-1 and TRBJ2-5; TRBD2 might be the D (5 bases). Germline V CDR1 and CDR2: DFQATT, SNEGSKA (reference sequence). The CDR3 has 12 residues. V was clipped by 5 bases and J by 1 base, with 8 bases between them. The CDR3 reads CSAPGFQETQYF. In DNA, the CDR3 is TGCAGTGCTCCGGGGTTCCAAGAGACCCAGTACTTC.

This chain links TRBV6-1 with TRBJ2-3; TRBD1 might be the D (6 bases). The germline gives CDR1 MNHNS, CDR2 SASEGT. The V end lost 6 bases, the J end lost 0 bases, and 7 bases lay between the germline ends. The CDR3 runs 13 residues. The CDR3 reads CASRTGSTDTQYF. Here the CDR3 DNA reads TGTGCCAGCAGGACAGGTAGCACAGATACGCAGTATTTT.

The chain joins TRBV6-2 or TRBV6-3 to TRBJ1-2; D may be TRBD1 (5 bases). Per germline, CDR1 MNHEY and CDR2 SVGEGT. The CDR3 runs 13 residues. V was cut by 5 bases and J by 7 bases, with 14 bases left in between. This chain's CDR3 is CASSRDEGVGYTF. For the CDR3, the DNA is TGTGCCAGCAGTAGGGACGAGGGTGTTGGCTACACCTTC.

In regard to this clonotype: The junction departs from the called germline gene at one end, perhaps through a read error. The rearrangement links TRBV11-3 to TRBJ2-1, with 11 bases that match TRBD2. Germline V CDR1 and CDR2: SGHNT, YENEEA. The length of the CDR3 is 16 residues. CDR3 bases: TGTGCCAGCAGTTTAGGGACTAGCGGAGCAGTGGATGAGCAGTTCTTC. Its protein is CASSLGTSGAVDEQFF.

This clonotype came up a few times. Compared with germline, one end of the junction differs, possibly owing to a read error. The chain is built from TRBV20-1 and TRBJ2-3; perhaps TRBD2 as D (6 bases). Per germline, CDR1 DFQATT and CDR2 SNEGSKA (reference sequence). The length of the CDR3 is 13 residues. Here the CDR3 reads CSAGDTYGGTQYF. In nucleotides, the CDR3 is TGCAGTGCTGGAGATACATACGGGGGTACGCAGTATTTT.

V and J are TRBV12-5 and TRBJ2-7; D gene uncertain. V lost 5 bases and J lost 5, with 10 bases in between. CDR3 length: 12 residues. CDR1 and CDR2 from the germline V gene are LGHNT and FRNRAP. CDR3 loop: CASGPSEDEQYF. CDR3 sequence (DNA): TGTGCTAGTGGTCCCTCCGAAGACGAGCAGTACTTC.

The rearrangement joins TRBV6-1 to TRBJ1-6, with TRBD1 as a possible D gene (6 bases). Trimming removed 7 bases at V and 5 bases at J, with 12 bases between. The CDR3 runs 14 residues. Germline CDR1 is MNHNS and CDR2 is SASEGT. CDR3 sequence: CASKDRQHNSPLHF. The CDR3 DNA sequence: TGTGCCAGCAAGGACAGACAGCATAATTCACCCCTCCACTTT.

The rearrangement uses TRBV7-2 and TRBJ1-1, with 7 bases matching TRBD1. Germline V CDR1 and CDR2: SGHTA, FQGNSA. The CDR3 runs 15 residues. J lost 1 base, V lost 6 bases, and 8 bases had no gene match. The CDR3 DNA is TGTGCCAGCAGGTACGAAGGGGGCCGGAACACTGAAGCTTTCTTT. Its translation: CASRYEGGRNTEAFF.

This sequence joins TRBV7-9 and TRBJ1-4; D unclear. Germline CDR1 reads SEHNR; CDR2 reads FQNEAQ (reference sequence). The V and J ends lost 1 base and 3 bases respectively, with 3 bases between them. This CDR3 has 13 residues. The CDR3 nucleotides read TGTGCCAGCAGCTTAGATCCTAATGAAAAACTGTTTTTT. It codes for CASSLDPNEKLFF.

This clonotype was counted only a few times. The chain is built from TRBV2 and TRBJ2-2, with D tentatively TRBD1 (5 bases). The germline CDR1 and CDR2 sequences are SNHLY and FYNNEI. The V and J ends lost 7 bases and 3 bases respectively, with 9 bases between them. This CDR3 contains 13 residues. The CDR3 loop reads CASNRGYTGELFF. Here the CDR3 DNA reads TGTGCCAGCAATAGGGGATACACCGGGGAGCTGTTTTTT.

The CDR3 DNA follows: TGTGCCAGCAGTTTACGGGGGTCTACCGGGGAGCTGTTTTTT. Its protein product is CASSLRGSTGELFF. V gene TRBV27 combines with J gene TRBJ2-2; TRBD2 might be the D (6 bases). Germline V gene data show CDR1 as MNHEY and CDR2 as SMNVEV (reference sequence). The CDR3 loop spans 14 amino acids. V lost 2 bases and J lost 5, with 9 bases in between.

The V and J genes are TRBV5-1 and TRBJ2-1, with 7 positions matching TRBD2. Germline values: CDR1 SGHRS, CDR2 YFSETQ. The J segment lost 6 bases and the V segment lost 0 bases, leaving 9 bases of the junction unmatched. CDR3 length equals 16 residues. The chain's CDR3 is CASSLGPGLDANEQFF. The CDR3 region has the DNA TGCGCCAGCAGCTTGGGTCCCGGACTAGACGCCAATGAGCAGTTCTTC.

Only a few counts were recorded for this clonotype. The genes are TRBV19 and TRBJ2-1, with 9 bases lining up with TRBD1. The J segment lost 7 bases and the V segment lost 5 bases, leaving 9 bases of the junction unmatched. The CDR3 runs 15 residues. Germline CDR1 is LNHDA and CDR2 is SQIVND (reference sequence). CDR3 region: CASSPSQGARNEQFF. Here the CDR3 DNA reads TGTGCCAGTAGTCCCTCACAGGGGGCGCGGAATGAGCAGTTCTTC.

This chain uses TRBV20-1 with TRBJ1-5; D might be TRBD1 (5 bases). Germline V gives CDR1 DFQATT, CDR2 SNEGSKA (reference sequence). The CDR3 loop spans 13 amino acids. V dropped 6 bases and J dropped 4 bases, with 13 bases sitting between them. The CDR3 nucleotides read TGCAGTGCCTTCCGGGACGGAAATCAGCCCCAGCATTTT. This gives the protein CSAFRDGNQPQHF.

This clonotype came up once. The junction differs from germline at one of its ends, possibly a read error. The genes are TRBV20-1 and TRBJ1-4; D perhaps matches TRBD1 (5 bases). Germline CDR1 is DFQATT and CDR2 is SNEGSKA (reference sequence). This CDR3 contains 13 residues. The CDR3 DNA sequence: TGCAGTGCAAGAGGGACCGCGAGAGAAAAACTGTTTTTT. Translated, it gives CSARGTAREKLFF.

This clonotype was seen only once. The V gene is TRBV7-2, the J gene TRBJ2-7; D is undetermined. V was clipped by 4 bases and J by 6 bases, with 13 bases between them. There are 13 residues in the CDR3. CDR1 and CDR2 from the germline V gene are SGHTA and FQGNSA. The CDR3 bases are TGTGCCAGCAGCTCGCAGGTCGCAAGCGAGCAGTACTTC. It translates to CASSSQVASEQYF.

The chain links TRBV6-1 to TRBJ1-5; 8 bases are a match to TRBD1. V lost 4 bases, J lost 1 base, and 3 bases stayed unmatched. Looked up from germline, CDR1 is MNHNS and CDR2 is SASEGT. CDR3 length: 15 residues. The CDR3 loop reads CASSGQGLSNQPQHF. CDR3 in DNA: TGTGCCAGCAGTGGACAGGGGCTCAGCAATCAGCCCCAGCATTTT.

The V gene is TRBV19, the J gene TRBJ1-5, with TRBD1 matching over 7 bases. After removal of 4 bases from V and 2 bases from J, the junction contained 5 bases not matched to a gene. Looked up from germline, CDR1 is LNHDA and CDR2 is SQIVND (reference sequence). The CDR3 loop spans 15 amino acids. CDR3 nucleotide sequence: TGTGCCAGTAGTACCGACAGGGTAGGCAATCAGCCCCAGCATTTT. Translation gives CASSTDRVGNQPQHF.

This clonotype was recorded a few times. The CDR3 coding sequence is TGCAGTGCTAGAGGGGTGACTAGGGACTCTGTGACCCAGTACTTC. Residues: CSARGVTRDSVTQYF. The chain couples TRBV20-1 to TRBJ2-5; D is perhaps TRBD2 (6 bases). V was cut by 1 base and J by 7 bases, with 19 bases left in between. CDR1 and CDR2 from the germline V gene are DFQATT and SNEGSKA (reference sequence). The CDR3 totals 15 residues.